A selection of T cell receptor beta chains follows, all from one sample in a study of neoadjuvant anti-PD-1 for oral cavity cancer. Here immunoSEQ multiplex PCR was the method, and the copy in TCRdb shows in-frame clones only, minus some. The top ten hold 2.5% to 4% of the sample, which has approximately 83,000 clones, 70% to 85% seen once. This specimen was PBMCs, taken before nivolumab (anti-PD-1) treatment. The origin of the receptors is a person aged 40-85 years with oral cavity squamous cell carcinoma. The CDR3 runs from the conserved cysteine through the conserved F or W. Each record gives: V gene, D gene, J gene, clone size, CDR3 protein, CDR3 DNA. The D gene is left open where the match is weak. The size of a clone is reported for some rows only, either as once, few or many, or as a class for expanded clones.

V gene: TRBV25-1; D gene: TRBD2; J gene: TRBJ2-1; clone size: .; CDR3 protein: CASSEYPGSSGNEQFF; CDR3 DNA: TGTGCCAGCAGTGAATACCCCGGGTCTAGCGGGAATGAGCAGTTCTTC
V gene: TRBV9; D gene: .; J gene: TRBJ2-3; clone size: .; CDR3 protein: CASSGRTDTQYF; CDR3 DNA: TGTGCCAGCAGCGGAAGGACAGATACGCAGTATTTT
V gene: TRBV5-1; D gene: TRBD2; J gene: TRBJ2-5; clone size: .; CDR3 protein: CASSPWGGGPQETQYF; CDR3 DNA: TGCGCCAGCAGCCCCTGGGGGGGAGGTCCCCAAGAGACCCAGTACTTC
V gene: TRBV25-1; D gene: .; J gene: TRBJ2-7; clone size: .; CDR3 protein: CASSETGRSYEQYF; CDR3 DNA: TGTGCCAGCAGTGAAACAGGCAGATCCTACGAGCAGTACTTC
V gene: TRBV4-1; D gene: TRBD2; J gene: TRBJ2-1; clone size: .; CDR3 protein: CASSQDRLAGYNEQFF; CDR3 DNA: TGCGCCAGCAGCCAAGATCGCCTAGCGGGATACAATGAGCAGTTCTTC
V gene: TRBV2; D gene: .; J gene: TRBJ1-2; clone size: few; CDR3 protein: CASSVLLTNYGYTF; CDR3 DNA: TGTGCCAGCAGTGTCCTCCTGACAAACTATGGCTACACCTTC
V gene: TRBV9; D gene: .; J gene: TRBJ2-5; clone size: .; CDR3 protein: CASSVGHGGPQETQYF; CDR3 DNA: TGTGCCAGCAGCGTAGGTCACGGGGGCCCTCAAGAGACCCAGTACTTC
V gene: TRBV20-1; D gene: TRBD2; J gene: TRBJ2-7; clone size: .; CDR3 protein: CSALGGEQYF; CDR3 DNA: TGCAGTGCTCTCGGGGGGGAGCAGTACTTC
V gene: TRBV10-3; D gene: TRBD2; J gene: TRBJ2-5; clone size: .; CDR3 protein: CAISESAGGQETQYF; CDR3 DNA: TGTGCCATCAGTGAGTCTGCCGGGGGGCAAGAGACCCAGTACTTC
V gene: TRBV7-6; D gene: .; J gene: TRBJ1-1; clone size: .; CDR3 protein: CASSAHMGLEAFF; CDR3 DNA: TGTGCCAGCAGCGCTCACATGGGCTTAGAAGCTTTCTTT
V gene: TRBV19; D gene: TRBD1; J gene: TRBJ2-7; clone size: few; CDR3 protein: CASSIQGATYEQYF; CDR3 DNA: TGTGCCAGTAGTATTCAGGGGGCAACCTACGAGCAGTACTTC
V gene: TRBV6-1; D gene: .; J gene: TRBJ1-1; clone size: .; CDR3 protein: CASDTGRVNTEAFF; CDR3 DNA: TGTGCCAGCGACACTGGACGGGTAAACACTGAAGCTTTCTTT
V gene: TRBV6-5; D gene: .; J gene: TRBJ1-1; clone size: .; CDR3 protein: CASSARMGVGTEAFF; CDR3 DNA: TGTGCCAGCAGCGCGAGGATGGGTGTCGGTACTGAAGCTTTCTTT
V gene: TRBV6-6; D gene: .; J gene: TRBJ2-1; clone size: .; CDR3 protein: CASRDHGTNNEQFF; CDR3 DNA: TGTGCCAGCAGGGACCACGGGACCAACAATGAGCAGTTCTTC
V gene: TRBV11-2; D gene: TRBD1; J gene: TRBJ1-2; clone size: .; CDR3 protein: CASSLLTGSNYGYTF; CDR3 DNA: TGTGCCAGCAGCTTATTGACAGGGTCTAACTATGGCTACACCTTC
V gene: TRBV2; D gene: .; J gene: TRBJ1-1; clone size: few; CDR3 protein: CASSPDRVTEAFF; CDR3 DNA: TGTGCCAGCAGCCCAGATCGGGTAACTGAAGCTTTCTTT
V gene: TRBV19; D gene: .; J gene: TRBJ2-3; clone size: .; CDR3 protein: CASSIVEGVGDTQYF; CDR3 DNA: TGTGCCAGTAGTATAGTTGAGGGAGTCGGAGATACGCAGTATTTT
V gene: TRBV2; D gene: .; J gene: TRBJ2-1; clone size: .; CDR3 protein: CASEGNEQFF; CDR3 DNA: TGTGCCAGTGAGGGGAATGAGCAGTTCTTC
V gene: TRBV2; D gene: TRBD2; J gene: TRBJ2-3; clone size: .; CDR3 protein: CASRQAGTSGSYTQYF; CDR3 DNA: TGTGCCAGCAGGCAAGCAGGGACTAGCGGGAGTTATACGCAGTATTTT
V gene: TRBV19; D gene: TRBD2; J gene: TRBJ2-5; clone size: .; CDR3 protein: CASSTGGETQYF; CDR3 DNA: TGTGCCAGTAGCACCGGGGGGGAGACCCAGTACTTC
V gene: TRBV28; D gene: .; J gene: TRBJ1-5; clone size: .; CDR3 protein: CASSAGQRSNQPQHF; CDR3 DNA: TGTGCCAGCAGTGCCGGACAGAGGAGCAATCAGCCCCAGCATTTT
V gene: TRBV28; D gene: .; J gene: TRBJ2-7; clone size: .; CDR3 protein: CASRGDNSYEQYF; CDR3 DNA: TGTGCCAGCAGGGGGGACAACTCCTACGAGCAGTACTTC
V gene: TRBV5-1; D gene: TRBD1; J gene: TRBJ2-1; clone size: .; CDR3 protein: CASSLDVAGGLNEQFF; CDR3 DNA: TGCGCCAGCAGCTTGGATGTGGCAGGGGGCCTAAATGAGCAGTTCTTC
V gene: TRBV25-1; D gene: .; J gene: TRBJ1-1; clone size: .; CDR3 protein: CASSESNYKTNTEAFF; CDR3 DNA: TGTGCCAGCAGTGAATCCAACTACAAAACGAACACTGAAGCTTTCTTT
V gene: TRBV30; D gene: .; J gene: TRBJ2-7; clone size: .; CDR3 protein: CAWHRVPPAYEQYF; CDR3 DNA: TGTGCCTGGCACCGGGTTCCTCCGGCCTACGAGCAGTACTTC
V gene: TRBV5-4; D gene: .; J gene: TRBJ1-2; clone size: .; CDR3 protein: CASSFEGRLYGYTF; CDR3 DNA: TGTGCCAGCAGCTTCGAGGGCAGGCTCTATGGCTACACCTTC
V gene: TRBV9; D gene: .; J gene: TRBJ2-3; clone size: once; CDR3 protein: CASSVGPGPDTQYF; CDR3 DNA: TGTGCCAGCAGCGTAGGACCGGGCCCCGATACGCAGTATTTT
V gene: TRBV29-1; D gene: .; J gene: TRBJ2-2; clone size: few; CDR3 protein: CSVRTVGINTGELFF; CDR3 DNA: TGCAGCGTACGAACCGTGGGGATTAACACCGGGGAGCTGTTTTTT
V gene: TRBV2; D gene: TRBD2; J gene: TRBJ2-1; clone size: .; CDR3 protein: CASSESSGRNHEQFF; CDR3 DNA: TGTGCCAGCAGTGAATCTAGCGGGAGAAATCATGAGCAGTTCTTC
V gene: TRBV7-8; D gene: TRBD1; J gene: TRBJ2-7; clone size: .; CDR3 protein: CASSLDAGGYEQYF; CDR3 DNA: TGTGCCAGCAGCTTAGACGCAGGGGGCTACGAGCAGTACTTC
V gene: TRBV25-1; D gene: .; J gene: TRBJ2-3; clone size: .; CDR3 protein: CASSGGQGWITDTQYF; CDR3 DNA: TGTGCCAGCAGCGGGGGTCAAGGTTGGATCACAGATACGCAGTATTTT
V gene: TRBV5-6; D gene: .; J gene: TRBJ2-3; clone size: once; CDR3 protein: CASSPGGAPQDTQYF; CDR3 DNA: TGTGCCAGCAGCCCTGGTGGCGCACCTCAGGATACGCAGTATTTT
V gene: TRBV10-3; D gene: TRBD2; J gene: TRBJ2-7; clone size: .; CDR3 protein: CAISDPTSGKSSYEQYF; CDR3 DNA: TGTGCCATCAGTGACCCGACTAGCGGGAAAAGCTCCTACGAGCAGTACTTC
V gene: TRBV10-3; D gene: .; J gene: TRBJ1-3; clone size: .; CDR3 protein: CAIAGEASGNTIYF; CDR3 DNA: TGTGCCATCGCGGGGGAGGCTTCGGGAAACACCATATATTTT
V gene: TRBV9; D gene: TRBD2; J gene: TRBJ2-3; clone size: .; CDR3 protein: CASSLSPLAGDTQYF; CDR3 DNA: TGTGCCAGCAGCCTCTCCCCCCTAGCGGGAGATACGCAGTATTTT
V gene: TRBV5-4; D gene: TRBD1; J gene: TRBJ2-6; clone size: .; CDR3 protein: CASSKETGGDSGANVLTF; CDR3 DNA: TGTGCCAGCAGCAAGGAGACAGGGGGCGACTCTGGGGCCAACGTCCTGACTTTC
V gene: TRBV6-1; D gene: TRBD1; J gene: TRBJ1-2; clone size: .; CDR3 protein: CASSEYPKGANGYTF; CDR3 DNA: TGTGCCAGCAGTGAATACCCGAAGGGGGCGAATGGCTACACCTTC
V gene: TRBV6-1; D gene: TRBD2; J gene: TRBJ2-7; clone size: few; CDR3 protein: CASSEGLAGAYEQYF; CDR3 DNA: TGTGCCAGCAGTGAAGGGCTAGCGGGAGCCTACGAGCAGTACTTC
V gene: TRBV7-8; D gene: TRBD1; J gene: TRBJ2-2; clone size: .; CDR3 protein: CASSASGTGATGELFF; CDR3 DNA: TGTGCCAGCAGCGCCTCCGGGACAGGGGCAACCGGGGAGCTGTTTTTT
V gene: TRBV11-1; D gene: .; J gene: TRBJ2-3; clone size: .; CDR3 protein: CASSLDTGPDTQYF; CDR3 DNA: TGTGCCAGCAGCTTAGATACGGGGCCCGATACGCAGTATTTT
V gene: TRBV29-1; D gene: .; J gene: TRBJ2-7; clone size: .; CDR3 protein: CSVEDQEGLHEQYF; CDR3 DNA: TGCAGCGTTGAAGATCAGGAGGGTCTCCACGAGCAGTACTTC
V gene: TRBV10-1; D gene: .; J gene: TRBJ2-3; clone size: .; CDR3 protein: CAPTTQYF; CDR3 DNA: TGCGCCCCCACCACGCAGTATTTT
V gene: TRBV2; D gene: .; J gene: TRBJ2-3; clone size: .; CDR3 protein: CASRGNTDTQYF; CDR3 DNA: TGTGCCAGCAGGGGGAACACAGATACGCAGTATTTT
V gene: TRBV7-2; D gene: TRBD1; J gene: TRBJ2-3; clone size: .; CDR3 protein: CASSVDRLSSTDTQYF; CDR3 DNA: TGTGCCAGCAGCGTGGACAGGCTGTCTAGCACAGATACGCAGTATTTT
V gene: TRBV7-8; D gene: TRBD2; J gene: TRBJ2-5; clone size: .; CDR3 protein: CASSLSRGGETQYF; CDR3 DNA: TGTGCCAGCAGCTTAAGTCGCGGGGGGGAGACCCAGTACTTC
V gene: TRBV2; D gene: .; J gene: TRBJ1-2; clone size: .; CDR3 protein: CASRRDTASGYTF; CDR3 DNA: TGTGCCAGCAGAAGGGACACTGCAAGTGGCTACACCTTC
V gene: TRBV6-6; D gene: TRBD1; J gene: TRBJ1-3; clone size: .; CDR3 protein: CASSRQGLSGNTIYF; CDR3 DNA: TGTGCCAGCAGTCGACAGGGCCTCTCTGGAAACACCATATATTTT
V gene: TRBV6-1; D gene: .; J gene: TRBJ1-5; clone size: .; CDR3 protein: CASMRGADQPQHF; CDR3 DNA: TGTGCCAGCATGAGGGGGGCGGATCAGCCCCAGCATTTT
V gene: TRBV27; D gene: .; J gene: TRBJ2-2; clone size: .; CDR3 protein: CASSLQVTGELFF; CDR3 DNA: TGTGCCAGCAGTTTACAGGTGACCGGGGAGCTGTTTTTT
V gene: TRBV5-4; D gene: TRBD2; J gene: TRBJ2-2; clone size: .; CDR3 protein: CASSFVTSSTGELFF; CDR3 DNA: TGTGCCAGCAGCTTCGTGACTAGCAGCACCGGGGAGCTGTTTTTT
V gene: TRBV2; D gene: TRBD1; J gene: TRBJ1-5; clone size: .; CDR3 protein: CASKDRVAFQPQHF; CDR3 DNA: TGTGCCAGCAAAGACAGGGTAGCTTTCCAGCCCCAGCATTTT
V gene: TRBV9; D gene: TRBD2; J gene: TRBJ2-1; clone size: .; CDR3 protein: CASSVANRGGLAGGSGNNEQFF; CDR3 DNA: TGTGCCAGCAGCGTAGCTAACAGGGGGGGACTAGCGGGAGGAAGCGGGAACAATGAGCAGTTCTTC
V gene: TRBV29-1; D gene: .; J gene: TRBJ1-4; clone size: .; CDR3 protein: CSVALEGFWEKLFF; CDR3 DNA: TGCAGCGTTGCTTTGGAGGGGTTTTGGGAAAAACTGTTTTTT
V gene: TRBV5-6; D gene: .; J gene: TRBJ1-5; clone size: .; CDR3 protein: CASSSNGGARQPQHF; CDR3 DNA: TGTGCCAGCAGCTCTAACGGGGGGGCTAGGCAGCCCCAGCATTTT
V gene: TRBV5-5; D gene: .; J gene: TRBJ2-1; clone size: .; CDR3 protein: CASSPVYNEQFF; CDR3 DNA: TGTGCCAGCAGCCCCGTTTACAATGAGCAGTTCTTC
V gene: TRBV5-5; D gene: TRBD1; J gene: TRBJ1-2; clone size: .; CDR3 protein: CASSTLQGVNYGYTF; CDR3 DNA: TGTGCCAGCAGCACGCTACAGGGGGTTAACTATGGCTACACCTTC
V gene: TRBV15; D gene: .; J gene: TRBJ1-3; clone size: once; CDR3 protein: CATSRVLQVVGNTIYF; CDR3 DNA: TGTGCCACCAGCAGAGTCCTACAGGTTGTCGGGAACACCATATATTTT
V gene: TRBV28; D gene: .; J gene: TRBJ1-3; clone size: many; CDR3 protein: CASRRTLSGNTIYF; CDR3 DNA: TGTGCCAGCAGACGGACACTCTCTGGAAACACCATATATTTT
V gene: TRBV7-9; D gene: TRBD1; J gene: TRBJ2-7; clone size: few; CDR3 protein: CASSTGQGDPYEQYF; CDR3 DNA: TGTGCCAGCAGCACCGGACAGGGCGATCCCTACGAGCAGTACTTC